Detailed here is one TCR beta chain. In the authors' methods: Filtering differed because ImmunoSEQ produced junction-only sequences that carried no quality scores. The assay was immunoSEQ multiplex PCR, and TCRdb's table has in-frame clones only and misses some. That table is the source of V, J and clone size, and D and trimming were worked out from the DNA. The sample records about 1,500,000 clones, around 97% being singletons. The data originate from a study of shared clonotypes between healthy human individuals. Germline CDR1 reads SGHRS; CDR2 reads YFSETQ. The CDR3 contains 15 residues. The V gene end was trimmed by 2 bases and the J gene end by 1 base; junction bases not matched to a gene: 4.

This TCR was recovered from a man aged 25-45 years in good health. Sequenced sample: naive CD4+ T cells sorted from blood. Regarding subset: CD45RA+ positively selected. V and J are TRBV5-1 and TRBJ2-7, with TRBD1 matching 9 bases. Written as DNA, the CDR3 is TGCGCCAGCAGCTTCAGACAGGGGGTTTCCTACGAGCAGTACTTC. It codes for CASSFRQGVSYEQYF.